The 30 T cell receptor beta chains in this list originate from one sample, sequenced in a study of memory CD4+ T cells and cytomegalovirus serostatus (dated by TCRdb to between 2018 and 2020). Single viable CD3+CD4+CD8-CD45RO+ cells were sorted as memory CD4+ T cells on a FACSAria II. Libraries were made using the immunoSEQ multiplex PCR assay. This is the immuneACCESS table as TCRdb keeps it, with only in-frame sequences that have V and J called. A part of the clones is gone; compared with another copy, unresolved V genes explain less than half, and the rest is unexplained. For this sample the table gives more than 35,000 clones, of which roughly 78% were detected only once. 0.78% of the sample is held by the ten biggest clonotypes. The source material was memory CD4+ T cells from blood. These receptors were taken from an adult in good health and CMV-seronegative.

The CDR3 DNA reads TGCAGCGTTGAAGGCAGGGCTAACACCGGGGAGCTGTTTTTT. Translating it yields CSVEGRANTGELFF. The genes are TRBV29-1 and TRBJ2-2; a possible D gene is TRBD1 (5 bases). The CDR3 contains 14 residues. Trimming removed 1 base at V and 2 bases at J, with 8 bases between. Germline-derived CDR1 and CDR2 are SQVTM and ANQGSEA.

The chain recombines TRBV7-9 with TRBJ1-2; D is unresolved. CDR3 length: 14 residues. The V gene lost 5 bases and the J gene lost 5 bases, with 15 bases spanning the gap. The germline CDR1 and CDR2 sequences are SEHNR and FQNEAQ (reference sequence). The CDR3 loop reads CASSIFRATYGYTF. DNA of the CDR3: TGTGCCAGCAGCATATTTCGAGCAACGTATGGCTACACCTTC. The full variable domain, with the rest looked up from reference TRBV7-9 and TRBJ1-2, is DTGVSQNPRHKITKRGQNVTFRCDPISEHNRLYWYRQTLGQGPEFLTYFQNEAQLEKSRLLSDRFSAERPKGSFSTLEIQRTEQGDSAMYLCASSIFRATYGYTFGSGTRLTVV.

As DNA, the CDR3 is TGCGCCAGCAGCTTGTGGACGGGGAACACCGGGGAGCTGTTTTTT. This encodes CASSLWTGNTGELFF. J is TRBJ2-2 and V is TRBV5-1; D remains unclear. V dropped 1 base and J dropped 1 base, with 8 bases sitting between them. The germline V gene has CDR1 SGHRS and CDR2 YFSETQ. This CDR3 contains 15 residues.

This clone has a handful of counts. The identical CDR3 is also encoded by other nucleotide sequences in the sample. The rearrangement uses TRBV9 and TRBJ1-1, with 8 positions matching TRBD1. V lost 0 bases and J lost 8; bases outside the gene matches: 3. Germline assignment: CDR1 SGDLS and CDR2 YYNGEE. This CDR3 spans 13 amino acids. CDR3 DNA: TGTGCCAGCAGCGTAGGGACAGGGACCGAAGCTTTCTTT. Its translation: CASSVGTGTEAFF.

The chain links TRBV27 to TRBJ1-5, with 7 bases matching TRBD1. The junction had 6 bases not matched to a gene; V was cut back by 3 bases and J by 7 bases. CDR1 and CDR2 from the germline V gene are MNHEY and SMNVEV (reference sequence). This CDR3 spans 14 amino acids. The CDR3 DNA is TGTGCCAGCAGTTTGGAAGGGGGCGGGCAGCCCCAGCATTTT. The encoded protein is CASSLEGGGQPQHF.

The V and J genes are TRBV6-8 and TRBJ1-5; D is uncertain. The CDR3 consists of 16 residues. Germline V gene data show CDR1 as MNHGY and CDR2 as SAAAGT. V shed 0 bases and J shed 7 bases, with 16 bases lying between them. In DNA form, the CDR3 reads TGTGCCAGCAGTTACTCAGGCCCTCAGTCAAGGCAGCCCCAGCATTTT. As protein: CASSYSGPQSRQPQHF.

The CDR3 loop reads CASSQAGRFEQYF. The CDR3 DNA sequence: TGTGCCAGCAGCCAGGCGGGGCGGTTCGAGCAGTACTTC. J is TRBJ2-7 and V is TRBV5-4; tentatively, D is TRBD2 (6 bases). V was clipped by 4 bases and J by 6 bases, with 14 bases between them. The CDR3 contains 13 residues. Germline V CDR1 and CDR2: SGHNT, YYREEE (reference sequence).

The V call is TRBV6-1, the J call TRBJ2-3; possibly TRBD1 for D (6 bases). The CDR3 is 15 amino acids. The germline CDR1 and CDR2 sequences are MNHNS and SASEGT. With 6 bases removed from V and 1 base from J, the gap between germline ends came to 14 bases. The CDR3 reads CASRVPGAGTDTQYF. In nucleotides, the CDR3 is TGTGCCAGCAGGGTTCCAGGGGCTGGCACAGATACGCAGTATTTT.

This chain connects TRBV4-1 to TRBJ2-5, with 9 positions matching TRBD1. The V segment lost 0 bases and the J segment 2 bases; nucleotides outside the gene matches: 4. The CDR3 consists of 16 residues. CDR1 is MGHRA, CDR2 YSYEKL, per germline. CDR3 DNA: TGCGCCAGCAGCCAAGATTTGGGGACAGGGCAAGAGACCCAGTACTTC. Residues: CASSQDLGTGQETQYF.

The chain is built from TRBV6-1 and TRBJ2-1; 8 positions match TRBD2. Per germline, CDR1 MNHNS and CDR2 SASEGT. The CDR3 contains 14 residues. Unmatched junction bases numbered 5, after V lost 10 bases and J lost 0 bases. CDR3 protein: CATRAGASYNEQFF. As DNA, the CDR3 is TGTGCCACCCGAGCGGGGGCCTCCTACAATGAGCAGTTCTTC.

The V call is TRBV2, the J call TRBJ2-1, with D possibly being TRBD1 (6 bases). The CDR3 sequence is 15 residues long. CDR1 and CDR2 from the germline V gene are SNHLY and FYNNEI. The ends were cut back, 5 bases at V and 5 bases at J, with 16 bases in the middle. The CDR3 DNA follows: TGTGCCAGCAGTCCCGGGCAGGGGCTTGACAATGAGCAGTTCTTC. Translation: CASSPGQGLDNEQFF. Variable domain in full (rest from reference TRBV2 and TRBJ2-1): EPEVTQTPSHQVTQMGQEVILRCVPISNHLYFYWYRQILGQKVEFLVSFYNNEISEKSEIFDDQFSVERPDGSNFTLKIRSTKLEDSAMYFCASSPGQGLDNEQFFGPGTRLTVL.

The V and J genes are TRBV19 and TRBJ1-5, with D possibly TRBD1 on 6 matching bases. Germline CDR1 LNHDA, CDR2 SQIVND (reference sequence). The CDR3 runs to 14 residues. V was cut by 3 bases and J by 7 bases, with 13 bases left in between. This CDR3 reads CASSIRGSRQPQHF. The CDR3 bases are TGTGCCAGTAGTATTAGGGGGTCGAGGCAGCCCCAGCATTTT.

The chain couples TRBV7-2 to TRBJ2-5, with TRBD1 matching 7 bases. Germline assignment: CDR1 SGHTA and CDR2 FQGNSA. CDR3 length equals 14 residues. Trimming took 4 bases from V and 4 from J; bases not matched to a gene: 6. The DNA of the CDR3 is TGTGCCAGCAGCTCGCGGACAGGTTTAGAGACCCAGTACTTC. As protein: CASSSRTGLETQYF.

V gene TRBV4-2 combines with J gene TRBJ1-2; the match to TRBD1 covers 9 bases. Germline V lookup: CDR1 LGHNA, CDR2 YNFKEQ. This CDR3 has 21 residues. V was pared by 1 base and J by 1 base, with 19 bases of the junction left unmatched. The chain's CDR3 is CASSQGGTRPGQGSSNYGYTF. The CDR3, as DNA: TGTGCCAGCAGCCAAGGTGGAACCCGGCCGGGACAGGGCTCTAGTAACTATGGCTACACCTTC.

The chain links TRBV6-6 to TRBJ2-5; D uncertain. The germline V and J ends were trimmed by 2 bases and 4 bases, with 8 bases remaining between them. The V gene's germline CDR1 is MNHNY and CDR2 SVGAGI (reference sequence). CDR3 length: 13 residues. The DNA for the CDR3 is TGTGCCAGCAGTTACGGCAGAGGAGAGACCCAGTACTTC. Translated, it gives CASSYGRGETQYF.

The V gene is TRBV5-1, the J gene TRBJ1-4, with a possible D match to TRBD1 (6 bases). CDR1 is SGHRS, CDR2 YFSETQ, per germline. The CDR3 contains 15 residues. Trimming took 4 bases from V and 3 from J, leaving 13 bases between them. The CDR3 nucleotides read TGCGCCAGCAGCGTATCAGGGGTAGCTAATGAAAAACTGTTTTTT. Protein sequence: CASSVSGVANEKLFF.

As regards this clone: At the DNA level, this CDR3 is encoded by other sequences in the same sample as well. CDR3 DNA sequence: TGTGCCAGCAGCGTAGTCGGTTCAGGTTCGAACACCGGGGAGCTGTTTTTT. Its protein product is CASSVVGSGSNTGELFF. V and J are TRBV9 and TRBJ2-2; the D is unclear. Germline-derived CDR1 and CDR2 are SGDLS and YYNGEE. The V end was cut by 0 bases, the J end by 0 bases, with 12 bases between. The CDR3 length is 17 residues.

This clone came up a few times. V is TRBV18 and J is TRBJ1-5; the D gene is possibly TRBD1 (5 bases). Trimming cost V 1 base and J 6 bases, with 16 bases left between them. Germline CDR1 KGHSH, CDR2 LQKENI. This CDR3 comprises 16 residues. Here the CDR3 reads CASSPQGNGGSQPQHF. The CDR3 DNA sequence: TGTGCCAGCTCACCACAGGGGAATGGGGGTAGTCAGCCCCAGCATTTT.

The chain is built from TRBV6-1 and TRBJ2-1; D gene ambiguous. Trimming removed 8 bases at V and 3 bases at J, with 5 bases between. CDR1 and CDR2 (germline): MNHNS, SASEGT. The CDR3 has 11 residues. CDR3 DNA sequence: TGTGCCAGCGAACGCTACAATGAGCAGTTCTTC. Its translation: CASERYNEQFF.

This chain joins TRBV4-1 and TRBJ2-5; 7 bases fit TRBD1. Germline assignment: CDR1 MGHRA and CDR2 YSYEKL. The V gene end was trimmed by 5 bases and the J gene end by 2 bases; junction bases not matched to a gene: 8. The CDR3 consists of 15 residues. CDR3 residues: CASSYRGNRQETQYF. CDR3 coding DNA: TGCGCCAGCAGCTACAGGGGTAATCGACAAGAGACCCAGTACTTC.

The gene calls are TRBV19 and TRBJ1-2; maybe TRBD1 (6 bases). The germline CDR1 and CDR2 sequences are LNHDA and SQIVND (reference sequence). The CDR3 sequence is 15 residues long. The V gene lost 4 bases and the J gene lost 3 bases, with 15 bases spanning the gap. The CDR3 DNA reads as TGTGCCAGTAGTAGGAGGCCAGGGGAGGACTATGGCTACACCTTC. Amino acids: CASSRRPGEDYGYTF.

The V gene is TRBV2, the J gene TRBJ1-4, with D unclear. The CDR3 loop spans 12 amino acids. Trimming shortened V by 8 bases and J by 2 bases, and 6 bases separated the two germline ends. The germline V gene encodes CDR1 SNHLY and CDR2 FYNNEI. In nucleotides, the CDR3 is TGTGCCAGCGGACGGACTAATGAAAAACTGTTTTTT. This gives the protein CASGRTNEKLFF.

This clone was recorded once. The CDR3 sequence: CASSFNRGSYEQYF. Written as DNA, the CDR3 is TGTGCCAGCAGCTTTAACAGGGGGTCCTACGAGCAGTACTTC. This chain joins TRBV11-2 and TRBJ2-7; 8 nucleotides agree with TRBD1. J was trimmed by 1 base and V by 3 bases; bases with no gene match: 2. Germline V gene sequence: CDR1 SGHAT, CDR2 FQNNGV. This CDR3 contains 14 residues.

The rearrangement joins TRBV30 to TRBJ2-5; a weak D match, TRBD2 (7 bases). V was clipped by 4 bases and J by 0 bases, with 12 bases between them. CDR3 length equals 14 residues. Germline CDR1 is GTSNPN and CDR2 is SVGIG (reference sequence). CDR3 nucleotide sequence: TGTGCCTGGAATAGAGGGGGGGACCAAGAGACCCAGTACTTC. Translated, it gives CAWNRGGDQETQYF. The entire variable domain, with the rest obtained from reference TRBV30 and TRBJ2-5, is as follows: SQTIHQWPATLVQPVGSPLSLECTVEGTSNPNLYWYRQAAGRGLQLLFYSVGIGQISSEVPQNLSASRPQDRQFILSSKKLLLSDSGFYLCAWNRGGDQETQYFGPGTRLLVL.

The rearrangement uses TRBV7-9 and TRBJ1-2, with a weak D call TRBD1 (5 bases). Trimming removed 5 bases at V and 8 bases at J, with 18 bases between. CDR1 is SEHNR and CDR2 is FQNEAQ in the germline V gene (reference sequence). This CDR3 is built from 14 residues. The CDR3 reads CASSQTSGIGGYTF. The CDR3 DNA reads TGTGCCAGCAGCCAAACTTCAGGGATCGGGGGCTACACCTTC.

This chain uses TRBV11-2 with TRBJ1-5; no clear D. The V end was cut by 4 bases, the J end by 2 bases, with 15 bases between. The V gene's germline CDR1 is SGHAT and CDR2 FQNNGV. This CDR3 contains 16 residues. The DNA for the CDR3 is TGTGCCAGCAGCTCCAACGAGGCACGGGGCAATCAGCCCCAGCATTTT. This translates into CASSSNEARGNQPQHF.

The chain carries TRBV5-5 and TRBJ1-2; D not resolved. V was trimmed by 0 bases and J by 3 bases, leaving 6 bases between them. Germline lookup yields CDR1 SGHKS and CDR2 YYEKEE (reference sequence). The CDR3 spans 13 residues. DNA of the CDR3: TGTGCCAGCAGCTTGGACCCTTACTATGGCTACACCTTC. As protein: CASSLDPYYGYTF.

CDR3 region: CASSYSLTGAIYGYTF. The CDR3 DNA reads TGTGCCAGCAGTTACTCGTTGACAGGGGCAATCTATGGCTACACCTTC. The chain recombines TRBV6-5 with TRBJ1-2; TRBD1 matches at 8 bases. V shed 0 bases, J shed 4 bases, and the junction held 7 bases outside the gene matches. CDR3 length equals 16 residues. Germline V gene data show CDR1 as MNHEY and CDR2 as SVGAGI.

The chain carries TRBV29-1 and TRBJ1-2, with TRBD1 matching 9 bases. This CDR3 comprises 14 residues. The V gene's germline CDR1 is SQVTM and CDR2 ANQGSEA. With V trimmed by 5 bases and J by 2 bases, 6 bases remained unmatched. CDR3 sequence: CSVQPGTGNYGYTF. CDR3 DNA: TGCAGCGTTCAACCAGGGACAGGGAACTATGGCTACACCTTC.

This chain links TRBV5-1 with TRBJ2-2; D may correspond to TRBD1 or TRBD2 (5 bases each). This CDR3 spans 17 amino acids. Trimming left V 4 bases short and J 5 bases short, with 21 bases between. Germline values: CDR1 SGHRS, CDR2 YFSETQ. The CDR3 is CASSRSGAEGSTGELFF. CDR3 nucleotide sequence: TGCGCCAGCAGCCGGTCCGGGGCCGAGGGTTCGACCGGGGAGCTGTTTTTT.